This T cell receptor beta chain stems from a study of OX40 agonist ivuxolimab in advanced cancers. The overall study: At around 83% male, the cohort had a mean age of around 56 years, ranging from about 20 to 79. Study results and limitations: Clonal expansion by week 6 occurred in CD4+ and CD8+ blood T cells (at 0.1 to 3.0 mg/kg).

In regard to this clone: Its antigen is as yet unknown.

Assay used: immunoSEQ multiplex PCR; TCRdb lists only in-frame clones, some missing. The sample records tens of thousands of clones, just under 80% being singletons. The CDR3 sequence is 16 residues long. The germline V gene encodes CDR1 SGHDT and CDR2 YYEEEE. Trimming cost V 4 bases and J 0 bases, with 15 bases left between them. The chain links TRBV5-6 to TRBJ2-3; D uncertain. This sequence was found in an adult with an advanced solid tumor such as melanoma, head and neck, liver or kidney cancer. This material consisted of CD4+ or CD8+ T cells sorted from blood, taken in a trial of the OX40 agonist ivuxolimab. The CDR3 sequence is CASSPFGGPSTDTQYF. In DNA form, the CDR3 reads TGTGCCAGCAGCCCTTTTGGCGGCCCTAGCACAGATACGCAGTATTTT.